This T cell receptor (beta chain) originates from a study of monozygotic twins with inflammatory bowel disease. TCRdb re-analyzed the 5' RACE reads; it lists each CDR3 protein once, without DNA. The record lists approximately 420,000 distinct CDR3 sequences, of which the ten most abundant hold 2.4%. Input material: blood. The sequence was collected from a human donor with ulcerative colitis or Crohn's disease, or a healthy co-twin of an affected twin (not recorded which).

CDR3 loop: CASSMTGGPWEQYF. The chain couples TRBV28 to TRBJ2-7; TCRdb gives TRBD1 as the D gene, but with no DNA this cannot be confirmed. This CDR3 has 14 residues. CDR1 MDHEN and CDR2 SYDVKM come from the germline V gene.